These 14 T cell receptor beta chains were all obtained from the same sample, sequenced in a study of T cell responses to AZD1222 COVID-19 vaccine. Clones were sequenced by immunoSEQ multiplex PCR, and TCRdb holds only the in-frame ones, with some missing. This repertoire shows around 95,000 clones, roughly 90% found once; its top ten account for around 1.8%. The material sequenced was peripheral blood, taken on day 0 of AZD1222 vaccination. The receptors here all came from an adult in good health.

V gene TRBV3-1 (or the pseudogene TRBV3-2) combines with J gene TRBJ1-3, with no clear D. This CDR3 region has 13 residues. Germline CDR1 reads LGHDT; CDR2 reads YNNKEL (reference sequence). Trimming took off 2 bases at V and 2 bases at J, with 4 bases between the two ends. The CDR3 nucleotides read TGTGCCAGCAGCCAAAACGCTGGAAACACCATATATTTT. Its translation is CASSQNAGNTIYF.

The chain couples TRBV5-1 to TRBJ2-7; perhaps TRBD2 as D (5 bases). Trimming pared 4 bases from V and 7 bases from J, leaving 12 bases between. Per the germline V gene, CDR1 is SGHRS and CDR2 is YFSETQ. The CDR3 is made up of 12 amino acids. CDR3 sequence: CASSRTAGEQYF. The DNA of the CDR3 is TGCGCCAGCAGCCGGACTGCTGGAGAGCAGTACTTC.

This clone was observed a handful of times. The DNA for the CDR3 is TGTGCCAGCAGCACAACGGAAACGGCTAGCGGGAGATACGAGCAGTACTTC. It is translated as CASSTTETASGRYEQYF. The genes are TRBV7-9 and TRBJ2-7; the match to TRBD2 covers 10 bases. The V gene end was trimmed by 5 bases and the J gene end by 4 bases; junction bases not matched to a gene: 14. The CDR3 has 17 residues. Germline V gives CDR1 SEHNR, CDR2 FQNEAQ (reference sequence).

Details on this clone: Its ends do not fully match the called genes, so a read error is possible. This sequence joins TRBV14 and TRBJ1-3; D is ambiguous. The CDR3 consists of 11 residues. CDR1 is SGHDN, CDR2 FVKESK, per germline. The CDR3 reads CASSLGHTIYF. The CDR3 DNA reads as TGTGCCAGCAGCCTTGGACACACCATATATTTT.

This chain joins TRBV20-1 and TRBJ2-7; D is ambiguous. This CDR3 region has 10 residues. Germline CDR1 reads DFQATT; CDR2 reads SNEGSKA (reference sequence). Trimming cost V 5 bases and J 4 bases, with 6 bases left between them. CDR3 loop: CSAGKYEQYF. CDR3 nucleotides: TGCAGTGCTGGGAAGTACGAGCAGTACTTC.

The rearrangement uses TRBV5-1 and TRBJ1-1, with D hard to call. V was cut by 0 bases and J by 1 base, with 7 bases left in between. In germline, CDR1 is SGHRS, CDR2 YFSETQ. The CDR3 is 14 residues long. CDR3 bases: TGCGCCAGCAGCTTGGGGCAAGAGAACACTGAAGCTTTCTTT. Translating gives CASSLGQENTEAFF. Full variable domain (remainder filled in from reference TRBV5-1 and TRBJ1-1): KAGVTQTPRYLIKTRGQQVTLSCSPISGHRSVSWYQQTPGQGLQFLFEYFSETQRNKGNFPGRFSGRQFSNSRSEMNVSTLELGDSALYLCASSLGQENTEAFFGQGTRLTVV.

The CDR3, as DNA: TGTGCCATCAGTGAGTTAGCAGGGTTAAGGGCTAACACTGAAGCTTTCTTT. Its translation is CAISELAGLRANTEAFF. The chain joins TRBV10-3 to TRBJ1-1, with D possibly matching TRBD1 (5 bases). V was shortened by 1 base and J by 2 bases, with 17 bases between the two germline ends. CDR3 size: 17 residues. The germline CDR1 and CDR2 sequences are ENHRY and SYGVKD.

The rearrangement links TRBV6-5 to TRBJ1-5, with D perhaps matching TRBD1 (6 bases). V lost 0 bases and J 6 bases, leaving 9 bases between the germline ends. CDR3 length: 14 residues. Germline values: CDR1 MNHEY, CDR2 SVGAGI. The CDR3 loop reads CASSYSGGAQPQHF. CDR3 DNA sequence: TGTGCCAGCAGTTACTCGGGGGGGGCTCAGCCCCAGCATTTT.

J is TRBJ2-7 and V is TRBV28; 8 bases are shared with TRBD1. The CDR3 totals 16 residues. The germline CDR1 and CDR2 sequences are MDHEN and SYDVKM. The junction had 5 bases not matched to a gene; V was cut back by 1 base and J by 0 bases. CDR3 amino acids: CASSLFRTGSSYEQYF. In nucleotides, the CDR3 is TGTGCCAGCAGTTTATTCCGGACAGGGAGCTCCTACGAGCAGTACTTC.

This clone appeared once. The V gene is TRBV4-3, the J gene TRBJ2-3, with 8 positions matching TRBD2. This CDR3 has 16 amino acids. Losses at the gene ends were 0 bases for V and 6 bases for J; bases not matched to a gene: 8. Germline-derived CDR1 and CDR2 are LGHNA and YSLEER. The CDR3 region is CASSQDRPGGGDTQYF. The DNA of the CDR3 is TGCGCCAGCAGCCAAGATCGTCCGGGAGGGGGGGATACGCAGTATTTT.

The V and J genes are TRBV27 and TRBJ2-7; D is undetermined. CDR1 and CDR2 from the germline V gene are MNHEY and SMNVEV (reference sequence). The CDR3 loop spans 10 amino acids. CDR3 in DNA: TGTGCTCGCGAGACCCACGAGCAGTACTTC. Amino acid sequence: CARETHEQYF.

This rearrangement joins TRBV19 to TRBJ1-4; no clear D. The CDR3 is 15 residues long. V lost 1 base and J 7 bases, leaving 13 bases between the germline ends. CDR1 and CDR2 from the germline V gene are LNHDA and SQIVND (reference sequence). For the CDR3, the DNA is TGTGCCAGTAGTATAGTAGTCACGTCGGGTGAAAAACTGTTTTTT. Protein sequence: CASSIVVTSGEKLFF. The whole variable domain, filled in from reference TRBV19 and TRBJ1-4, reads DGGITQSPKYLFRKEGQNVTLSCEQNLNHDAMYWYRQDPGQGLRLIYYSQIVNDFQKGDIAEGYSVSREKKESFPLTVTSAQKNPTAFYLCASSIVVTSGEKLFFGSGTQLSVL.

Notes on this clone: Other nucleotide sequences from this sample produce the same CDR3. J is TRBJ1-5 and V is TRBV30, with D maybe TRBD1 (6 bases). This CDR3 region has 13 residues. V lost 2 bases and J 5 bases, leaving 10 bases between the germline ends. The germline gives CDR1 GTSNPN, CDR2 SVGIG (reference sequence). The CDR3 DNA reads TGTGCCTGGAGTCCTAGGGGGGATCAGCCCCAGCATTTT. Its translation is CAWSPRGDQPQHF. Based on the CDR3 plus reference TRBV30 and TRBJ1-5, the full variable domain is SQTIHQWPATLVQPVGSPLSLECTVEGTSNPNLYWYRQAAGRGLQLLFYSVGIGQISSEVPQNLSASRPQDRQFILSSKKLLLSDSGFYLCAWSPRGDQPQHFGDGTRLSIL.

The chain links TRBV6-2 or TRBV6-3 to TRBJ2-1, with 14 positions matching TRBD2. CDR3 size: 19 residues. The germline V gene has CDR1 MNHEY and CDR2 SVGEGT. The J segment lost 0 bases and the V segment lost 6 bases, leaving 10 bases of the junction unmatched. In DNA form, the CDR3 reads TGTGCCAGCAGATACCAGAGTGGGACTAGCGGGGGCTCCTACAATGAGCAGTTCTTC. Translated, it gives CASRYQSGTSGGSYNEQFF.